The entry below describes one T cell receptor (beta chain). Antigen unknown. This specimen comes from a study of T cell responses to AZD1222 COVID-19 vaccine. Across the study: Doses given second, at about 4 or about 12 weeks, were pooled. Whole-study findings and limits: The repertoires were collected only after the peak T cell response. Clonal diversity may have been underestimated in mostly white British donors. Close to half of all spike-specific TCRs reportedly target regions of the variants that are unmutated.

Germline V gene data show CDR1 as MRHNA and CDR2 as SNTAGT. V was cut by 0 bases and J by 4 bases, with 3 bases left in between. This CDR3 is built from 13 residues. TCRdb's copy holds only in-frame clones and misses some; the assay was immunoSEQ multiplex PCR. Here the sample spans 150,000 to 200,000 clones, about nine tenths being singletons. The chain couples TRBV6-4 to TRBJ2-2; unclear D gene. The TCR comes from an adult in good health. The specimen was peripheral blood, collected on day 0 of AZD1222 vaccination. Written as DNA, the CDR3 is TGTGCCAGCAGTGACTCGAGCACCGGGGAGCTGTTTTTT. Translation gives CASSDSSTGELFF.